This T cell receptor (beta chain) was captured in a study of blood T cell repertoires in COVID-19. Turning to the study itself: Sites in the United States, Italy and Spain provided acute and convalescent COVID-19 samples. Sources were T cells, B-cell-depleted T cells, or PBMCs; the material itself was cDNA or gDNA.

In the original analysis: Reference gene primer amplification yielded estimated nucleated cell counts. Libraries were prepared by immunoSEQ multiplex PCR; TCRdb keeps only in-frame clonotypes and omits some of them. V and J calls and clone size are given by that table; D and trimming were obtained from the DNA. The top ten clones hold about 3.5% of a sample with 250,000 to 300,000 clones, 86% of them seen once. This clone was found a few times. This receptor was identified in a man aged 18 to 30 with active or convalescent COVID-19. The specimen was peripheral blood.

The CDR3 coding sequence is TGTGCCAGTAGCTATGACCGGGACAGGGCTTCACCCCTCCACTTT. Protein sequence: CASSYDRDRASPLHF. The genes are TRBV19 and TRBJ1-6; 9 nucleotides align to TRBD1. The CDR3 is 15 residues long. V lost 6 bases to trimming and J lost 9 bases; unmatched junction nucleotides: 9. The germline V gene has CDR1 LNHDA and CDR2 SQIVND (reference sequence).